The 11 T cell receptor beta chains listed next were all sequenced from one sample in a study of shared clonotypes between healthy human individuals. Method: immunoSEQ multiplex PCR; TCRdb's copy keeps in-frame clones and lacks some. The table shows some 2,500,000 clones, with roughly 93% occurring only once. Sequencing was performed on naive CD4+ T cells from PBMCs. Stated subset: CD45RA+ positively selected. These receptors originate from a man younger than 30 in good health. Some clones in this sample may be carry-over from other donors' samples.

The chain has TRBV9 and TRBJ2-5; 7 bases fit TRBD2. In germline, CDR1 is SGDLS, CDR2 YYNGEE. This CDR3 region has 16 residues. J was trimmed by 1 base and V by 0 bases; bases with no gene match: 6. CDR3 in amino acids: CASSVAGGRIQETQYF. CDR3 DNA: TGTGCCAGCAGCGTAGCGGGGGGACGGATCCAAGAGACCCAGTACTTC.

The CDR3 is CASSLAAGLNEQFF. CDR3 in DNA: TGTGCCAGCAGCTTAGCAGCGGGATTGAATGAGCAGTTCTTC. This sequence joins TRBV7-2 and TRBJ2-1; 7 nucleotides match TRBD2. The CDR3 is 14 residues long. With 0 bases clipped from V and 7 bases from J, the junction kept 3 bases outside the gene matches. Looked up from germline, CDR1 is SGHTA and CDR2 is FQGNSA.

CDR3 amino acids: CASALGGTGNQPQHF. CDR3 bases: TGTGCCAGCGCCCTCGGTGGGACCGGCAATCAGCCCCAGCATTTT. V and J are TRBV6-5 and TRBJ1-5; D is perhaps TRBD1 (5 bases). The CDR3 runs to 15 residues. The germline V gene encodes CDR1 MNHEY and CDR2 SVGAGI. V was trimmed by 8 bases and J by 2 bases, leaving 16 bases between them.

J is TRBJ2-7 and V is TRBV15; TRBD1 agrees at 7 bases. V lost 5 bases to trimming and J lost 1 base; unmatched junction nucleotides: 8. The CDR3 covers 15 residues. Per the germline V gene, CDR1 is LNHNV and CDR2 is YYDKDF (reference sequence). CDR3 DNA: TGTGCCACCAGCCCGCCGACAGGGAATTCCTACGAGCAGTACTTC. Its protein product is CATSPPTGNSYEQYF. The complete variable domain, with remaining parts taken from reference TRBV15 and TRBJ2-7, reads DAMVIQNPRYQVTQFGKPVTLSCSQTLNHNVMYWYQQKSSQAPKLLFHYYDKDFNNEADTPDNFQSRRPNTSFCFLDIRSPGLGDTAMYLCATSPPTGNSYEQYFGPGTRLTVT.

J is TRBJ2-2 and V is TRBV6-6; D uncertain. CDR3 size: 15 residues. V shed 6 bases and J shed 1 base, with 12 bases lying between them. In germline, CDR1 is MNHNY, CDR2 SVGAGI (reference sequence). The DNA for the CDR3 is TGTGCCAGCAGCCCTCCCGACGAGAACACCGGGGAGCTGTTTTTT. Translating it yields CASSPPDENTGELFF.

This clone was seen just once. The V and J genes are TRBV4-2 and TRBJ2-3; 9 positions agree with TRBD2. Looked up from germline, CDR1 is LGHNA and CDR2 is YNFKEQ. J was trimmed by 0 bases and V by 0 bases; bases with no gene match: 4. This CDR3 comprises 17 residues. CDR3 DNA: TGTGCCAGCAGCCAAGAATTGCTAGCGGGGAGCACAGATACGCAGTATTTT. It codes for CASSQELLAGSTDTQYF.

J is TRBJ2-5 and V is TRBV5-1; 11 bases are shared with TRBD1. CDR1 is SGHRS and CDR2 is YFSETQ in the germline V gene. CDR3 length: 15 amino acids. V trimming: 4 bases; J trimming: 2 bases; junction bases outside the gene matches: 4. CDR3 DNA: TGCGCCAGCAGCCGGACAGGGGGCGGTCAAGAGACCCAGTACTTC. This codes for CASSRTGGGQETQYF.

This clone showed up just once. The CDR3 sequence: CASSYSGQNTDTQYF. The DNA of the CDR3 is TGTGCCAGCAGTTACTCGGGACAGAACACAGATACGCAGTATTTT. The chain joins TRBV6-6 to TRBJ2-3, with 7 bases that match TRBD1. After removal of 0 bases from V and 2 bases from J, the junction contained 2 bases not matched to a gene. The length of the CDR3 is 15 residues. CDR1 and CDR2 (germline): MNHNY, SVGAGI (reference sequence).

About this clone itself: Additional DNA sequences in this sample encode the identical CDR3. J is TRBJ1-2 and V is TRBV7-3, with no clear D. The CDR3 length is 15 residues. The V gene lost 1 base and the J gene lost 0 bases, with 9 bases spanning the gap. Germline V CDR1 and CDR2: SGHTA, FQGTGA. CDR3 sequence reads: CASSLNPGSNYGYTF. For the CDR3, the DNA is TGTGCCAGCAGCTTAAATCCGGGGTCTAACTATGGCTACACCTTC.

Regarding this clone: In the same sample, other DNA sequences code for this CDR3. The chain has TRBV5-1 and TRBJ1-1; D is possibly TRBD1 (5 bases). This CDR3 contains 14 residues. V gave up 4 bases and J gave up 0 bases, with 10 bases separating them. Germline V lookup: CDR1 SGHRS, CDR2 YFSETQ. The CDR3 DNA reads TGCGCCAGCAGCCTCAGGGCCATGAACACTGAAGCTTTCTTT. Protein product: CASSLRAMNTEAFF.

The chain has TRBV5-4 and TRBJ2-5, with a weak D call TRBD1 (5 bases). Per germline, CDR1 SGHNT and CDR2 YYREEE (reference sequence). Trimming took off 0 bases at V and 5 bases at J, with 14 bases between the two ends. This CDR3 region has 15 residues. The CDR3 bases are TGTGCCAGCAGCTTGGGGCAAGTGGGGCGGGAGACCCAGTACTTC. Its protein is CASSLGQVGRETQYF.